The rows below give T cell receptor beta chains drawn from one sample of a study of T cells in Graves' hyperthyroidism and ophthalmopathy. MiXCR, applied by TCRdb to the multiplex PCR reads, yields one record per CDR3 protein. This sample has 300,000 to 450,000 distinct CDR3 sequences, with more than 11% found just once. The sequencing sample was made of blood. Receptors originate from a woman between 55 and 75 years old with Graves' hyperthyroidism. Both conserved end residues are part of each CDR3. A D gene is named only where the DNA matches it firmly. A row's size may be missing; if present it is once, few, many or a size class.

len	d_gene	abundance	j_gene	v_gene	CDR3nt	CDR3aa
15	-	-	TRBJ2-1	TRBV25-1	TGTGCCAGCAGCTGGGGGCTACGCTCCTACAATGAGCAGTTCTTC	CASSWGLRSYNEQFF
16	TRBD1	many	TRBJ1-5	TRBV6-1	TGTGCCAGCAGTGAACGACAGGGGTCCTACAATCAGCCCCAGCATTTT	CASSERQGSYNQPQHF
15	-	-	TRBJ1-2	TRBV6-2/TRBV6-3	TGTGCCAGCAGTTACTCGGCGAACCGGGGCTATGGCTACACCTTC	CASSYSANRGYGYTF
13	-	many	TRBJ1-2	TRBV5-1	TGCGCCAGCAGCTTGCAGGTCGACTATGGCTACACCTTC	CASSLQVDYGYTF
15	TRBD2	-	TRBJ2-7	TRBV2	TGTGCCAGCAGGGGAGGACTAGCGGGAGCCAATGTGCAGTACTTC	CASRGGLAGANVQYF
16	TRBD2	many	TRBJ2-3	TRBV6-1	TGTGCCAGCAGTGCGGGGACTAGCGGGAGCGTCGATACGCAGTATTTT	CASSAGTSGSVDTQYF
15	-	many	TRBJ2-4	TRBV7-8	TGTGCCAGCAGCTGGGAGCGGCTAGCCAAAAACATTCAGTACTTC	CASSWERLAKNIQYF
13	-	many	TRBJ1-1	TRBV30	TGTGCCTGGAGTGTACACACGAACACTGAAGCTTTCTTT	CAWSVHTNTEAFF
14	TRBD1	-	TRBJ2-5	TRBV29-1	TGCAGCGTTGCTCCGGACAGGGCCAAAGAGACCCAGTACTTC	CSVAPDRAKETQYF
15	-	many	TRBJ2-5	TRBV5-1	TGCGCCAGCAGCTTGGAAGGGACGGTGAAAGAGACCCAGTACTTC	CASSLEGTVKETQYF
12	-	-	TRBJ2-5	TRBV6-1	TGTGCCAGCAGTACAGGGAGGGAGGCCCAGTACTTC	CASSTGREAQYF
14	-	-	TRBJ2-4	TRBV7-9	TGTGCCAGCAGCCTACCGGAAGGGAAAAACATTCAGTACTTC	CASSLPEGKNIQYF
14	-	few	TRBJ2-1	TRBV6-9	TGCGCCAGCAGCGGTCCAGGGGCGTACAATGAGCAGTTCTTC	CASSGPGAYNEQFF
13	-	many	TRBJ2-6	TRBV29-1	TGCAGCGTTGATTCGGTGGGCGCCAACGTCCTGACTTTC	CSVDSVGANVLTF
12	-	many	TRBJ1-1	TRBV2	TGTGCCAGCAGTGACGGGCCGACCTGGGCTTTCTTT	CASSDGPTWAFF
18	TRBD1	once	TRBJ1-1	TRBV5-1	TGTGCCAGCAGCTTGAAGGACAGGGGGCCTCTTAAGAACACTGAAGCTTTCTTT	CASSLKDRGPLKNTEAFF
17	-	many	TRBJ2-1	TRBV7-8	TGTGCCAGCAGCCCCCGCGAAGCCATTTGGGTCTACAATGAGCAGTTCTTC	CASSPREAIWVYNEQFF
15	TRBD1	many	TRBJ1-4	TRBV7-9	TGTGCCAGCAGCTCGACAGGGGGCACTAATGAAAAACTGTTTTTT	CASSSTGGTNEKLFF
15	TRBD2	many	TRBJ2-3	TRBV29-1	TGCAGCGTTGAATCTAGCGGGACTAGCACAGATACGCAGTATTTT	CSVESSGTSTDTQYF
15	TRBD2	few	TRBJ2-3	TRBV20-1	TGCAGTGCTAGATTCAAGCGGGAGTGGGCAGATACGCAGTATTTT	CSARFKREWADTQYF
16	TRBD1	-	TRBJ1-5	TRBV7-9	TGTGCCAGCAGCAATCAACAGGGGGGTGGCAATCAGCCCCAGCATTTT	CASSNQQGGGNQPQHF
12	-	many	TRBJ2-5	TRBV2	TGTGCCAGCAGTGGGGGGCCCGAGACCCAGTACTTC	CASSGGPETQYF
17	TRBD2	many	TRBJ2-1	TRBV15	TGTGCCACCAGCAGAGAACGGGGGGTAGGGGCCTACAATGAGCAGTTCTTC	CATSRERGVGAYNEQFF
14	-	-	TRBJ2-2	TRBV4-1	TGCGCCAGCAGCCAAGATGCAGGGCCCGGGGAGCTGTTTTTT	CASSQDAGPGELFF
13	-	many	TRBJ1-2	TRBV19	TGTGCCAGTAATCCGGGGGTCGACTATGGCTACACCTTC	CASNPGVDYGYTF
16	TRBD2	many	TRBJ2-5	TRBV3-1	TGTGCCAGCAGCCAAGATCCGGGACTAGCAACAGAGACCCAGTACTTC	CASSQDPGLATETQYF
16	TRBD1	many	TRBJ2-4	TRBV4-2	TGTGCCAGCAGCCACGACAGGGTCTCGGCCAAAAACATTCAGTACTTC	CASSHDRVSAKNIQYF
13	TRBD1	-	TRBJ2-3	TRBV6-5	TGTGCCAGCAGTTGGACAGGTACAGATACGCAGTATTTT	CASSWTGTDTQYF